These T cell receptor beta chains were read from a single sample in a study of early stage breast cancer tumors. Data came from immunoSEQ multiplex PCR; TCRdb stores just in-frame clones and leaves some out. Among 30,000 or so clones listed, 72% were seen once. The sequenced sample consisted of blood. All receptors come from a person aged 45-60 years with breast cancer. Each CDR3 is given with its conserved first and last residue. The order of the fields is J gene, V gene, CDR3 protein.

j_gene: TRBJ2-4; v_gene: TRBV11-2; CDR3aa: CASSSGGGQGAKNIQYF
j_gene: TRBJ2-7; v_gene: TRBV15; CDR3aa: CATSLGVPTYEQYF
j_gene: TRBJ2-2; v_gene: TRBV7-8; CDR3aa: CASSAQHRVGVTGELFF
j_gene: TRBJ2-7; v_gene: TRBV6-1; CDR3aa: CASNRGPTYEQYF
j_gene: TRBJ1-3; v_gene: TRBV19; CDR3aa: CASSIQGPGNTIYF
j_gene: TRBJ2-1; v_gene: TRBV6-5; CDR3aa: CASSSRPVRNEQFF
j_gene: TRBJ2-4; v_gene: TRBV18; CDR3aa: CASSPEGLAGAKNIQYF
j_gene: TRBJ2-7; v_gene: TRBV6-1; CDR3aa: CASKPGQGYYEQYF
j_gene: TRBJ2-7; v_gene: TRBV2; CDR3aa: CASSAGAGTVVDEQYF
j_gene: TRBJ1-5; v_gene: TRBV19; CDR3aa: CASRTQGFSNQPQHF
j_gene: TRBJ2-7; v_gene: TRBV7-9; CDR3aa: CASSSRLAGVGEQYF
j_gene: TRBJ1-2; v_gene: TRBV19; CDR3aa: CASCTGTGGAYGYTF
j_gene: TRBJ2-3; v_gene: TRBV5-1; CDR3aa: CASRGSGEGTDTQYF
j_gene: TRBJ2-7; v_gene: TRBV2; CDR3aa: CASSDPEGTGAYEQYF
j_gene: TRBJ2-1; v_gene: TRBV5-6; CDR3aa: CASSRRREVYNEQFF
j_gene: TRBJ1-2; v_gene: TRBV28; CDR3aa: CASSLGGWGYYGYTF
j_gene: TRBJ2-7; v_gene: TRBV10-3; CDR3aa: CAISDRYEQYF
j_gene: TRBJ2-1; v_gene: TRBV30; CDR3aa: CAWSSRFGRSYNEQFF
j_gene: TRBJ2-1; v_gene: TRBV11-2; CDR3aa: CASSRGLAGGDEQFF
j_gene: TRBJ2-1; v_gene: TRBV7-9; CDR3aa: CASSFLLIRDSYNEQFF
j_gene: TRBJ1-2; v_gene: TRBV19; CDR3aa: CASSTIGTETYGYTF
j_gene: TRBJ1-1; v_gene: TRBV4-3; CDR3aa: CASSPYRGEAFF
j_gene: TRBJ2-7; v_gene: TRBV9; CDR3aa: CASSATPEVVTYEQYF
j_gene: TRBJ2-2; v_gene: TRBV7-3; CDR3aa: CASSLGNTGELFF
j_gene: TRBJ1-3; v_gene: TRBV10-1; CDR3aa: CASTAGREPRCDTIYF
j_gene: TRBJ2-4; v_gene: TRBV7-8; CDR3aa: CASSPQGVTKNIQYF
j_gene: TRBJ1-1; v_gene: TRBV10-3; CDR3aa: CAISELSSGRTEAFF
j_gene: TRBJ2-3; v_gene: TRBV30; CDR3aa: CAWSVWYTDTQYF
j_gene: TRBJ2-5; v_gene: TRBV2; CDR3aa: CASSERRQETQYF
j_gene: TRBJ1-4; v_gene: TRBV5-8; CDR3aa: CASSIGQGGEKLFF
j_gene: TRBJ2-1; v_gene: TRBV27; CDR3aa: CASTWGTGIANEQFF
j_gene: TRBJ2-3; v_gene: TRBV6-5; CDR3aa: CASSYLGSSTDTQYF
j_gene: TRBJ1-1; v_gene: TRBV15; CDR3aa: CATTGRVNTEAFF
j_gene: TRBJ2-7; v_gene: TRBV10-3; CDR3aa: CATNSASYEQYF
j_gene: TRBJ2-7; v_gene: TRBV19; CDR3aa: CASSILGRAYEQYF
j_gene: TRBJ1-4; v_gene: TRBV9; CDR3aa: CASSPFEEPLEKLFF
j_gene: TRBJ1-4; v_gene: TRBV6-5; CDR3aa: CASSRQGNEKLFF
j_gene: TRBJ2-7; v_gene: TRBV6-1; CDR3aa: CASSEVWASGGYEQYF
j_gene: TRBJ2-5; v_gene: TRBV11-2; CDR3aa: CASSPQGTSGRETQYF
j_gene: TRBJ1-1; v_gene: TRBV5-4; CDR3aa: CASSFLSTEAFF
j_gene: TRBJ2-2; v_gene: TRBV2; CDR3aa: CASSADSASNTGELFF
j_gene: TRBJ2-1; v_gene: TRBV18; CDR3aa: CASSPTESDEQFF
j_gene: TRBJ2-7; v_gene: TRBV7-3; CDR3aa: CASSLGAGVRDEQYF
j_gene: TRBJ2-3; v_gene: TRBV9; CDR3aa: CASSVWGLAGGFTDTQYF
j_gene: TRBJ1-2; v_gene: TRBV25-1; CDR3aa: CASSEFGVFDYGYTF
j_gene: TRBJ2-3; v_gene: TRBV5-1; CDR3aa: CASSSHSTDTQYF
j_gene: TRBJ2-3; v_gene: TRBV2; CDR3aa: CASSGTALAGQSTDTQYF
j_gene: TRBJ1-5; v_gene: TRBV2; CDR3aa: CASSELVGNQPQHF
j_gene: TRBJ2-7; v_gene: TRBV5-1; CDR3aa: CASSLGQGIDEQYF
j_gene: TRBJ2-3; v_gene: TRBV27; CDR3aa: CAILIPPDTQYF
j_gene: TRBJ2-3; v_gene: TRBV4-2; CDR3aa: CASSQSSQDTQYF
j_gene: TRBJ2-1; v_gene: TRBV5-1; CDR3aa: CASNPGLAGRGAYNEQFF
j_gene: TRBJ2-2; v_gene: TRBV25-1; CDR3aa: CATAGAQVAGELFF
j_gene: TRBJ1-2; v_gene: TRBV5-1; CDR3aa: CASSLGDGNYGYTF